The clone carrying this T cell receptor (beta chain) was counted ten times or more. What it recognizes is unknown. This sample was included in a study of Graves' ophthalmopathy and Graves' hyperthyroidism. Notes on the study in general: Both an approximately 68% sensitivity and an approximately 77% specificity characterized the model's predictions of ophthalmopathy progression. A 13-signature model separated ophthalmopathy from stable hyperthyroidism, reaching around 90% sensitivity and roughly 82% specificity cross-validated.

The authors amplified TCR beta CDR3 regions, and they did so from RNA transcripts for repertoire sequencing. HTBI primers primed a first-round RT-PCR, and a second-round multiplex PCR followed. From the multiplex PCR reads, TCRdb called clonotypes with MiXCR, one entry per CDR3 protein. The sample lists fewer than 350,000 distinct CDR3 sequences, around a sixth occurring once. All donors with ophthalmopathy were recorded as having moderate-to-severe activity, CAS ≥3, NOSPECS ≥4 and a duration under 3 months. Clinicians diagnosed using symptoms, serum thyroxine, TRAb, thyroid ultrasound and orbital computed tomography. The V segment lost 6 bases and the J segment 7 bases; nucleotides outside the gene matches: 7. Germline CDR1 reads SGHTA; CDR2 reads FQGTGA. The CDR3 has 14 amino acids.

The receptor comes from an adult man with Graves' ophthalmopathy. The chain joins TRBV7-3 to TRBJ2-2; 8 positions match TRBD2. Input material: peripheral blood. This CDR3 is CASSRSGGNGELFF. The CDR3 nucleotides are TGTGCCAGCAGTCGAAGCGGGGGAAACGGGGAGCTGTTTTTT.